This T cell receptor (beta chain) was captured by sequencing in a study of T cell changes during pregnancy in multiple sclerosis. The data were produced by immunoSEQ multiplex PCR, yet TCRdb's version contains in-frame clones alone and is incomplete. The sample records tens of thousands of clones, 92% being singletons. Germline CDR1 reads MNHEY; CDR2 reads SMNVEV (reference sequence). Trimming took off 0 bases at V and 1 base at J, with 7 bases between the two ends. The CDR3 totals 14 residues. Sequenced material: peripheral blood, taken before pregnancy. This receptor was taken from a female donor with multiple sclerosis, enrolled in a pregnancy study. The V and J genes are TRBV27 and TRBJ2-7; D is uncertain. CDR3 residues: CASSLSRRSYEQYF. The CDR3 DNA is TGTGCCAGCAGTTTATCACGGCGGTCCTACGAGCAGTACTTC.